This T cell receptor (beta chain) was recovered during a study of T cell changes during pregnancy in multiple sclerosis. Germline CDR1 SGHDT, CDR2 YYEEEE. This CDR3 comprises 15 residues. The trim removed 2 bases at V and 1 base at J, leaving 6 bases unmatched. Data came from immunoSEQ multiplex PCR; TCRdb stores just in-frame clones and leaves some out. The table records tens of thousands of clones, roughly 90% of them present only once. The sequence came from a female donor in good health, enrolled as a control in a pregnancy study. The J gene is TRBJ2-7, the V gene TRBV5-6, with 7 bases matching TRBD1. Specimen: peripheral blood, collected after pregnancy. For the CDR3, the DNA is TGTGCCAGCAGCTTCGGGTCAGGGGGTTCCTACGAGCAGTACTTC. As protein: CASSFGSGGSYEQYF. Filled out from reference TRBV5-6 and TRBJ2-7, the complete variable domain reads DAGVTQSPTHLIKTRGQQVTLRCSPKSGHDTVSWYQQALGQGPQFIFQYYEEEERQRGNFPDRFSGHQFPNYSSELNVNALLLGDSALYLCASSFGSGGSYEQYFGPGTRLTVT.